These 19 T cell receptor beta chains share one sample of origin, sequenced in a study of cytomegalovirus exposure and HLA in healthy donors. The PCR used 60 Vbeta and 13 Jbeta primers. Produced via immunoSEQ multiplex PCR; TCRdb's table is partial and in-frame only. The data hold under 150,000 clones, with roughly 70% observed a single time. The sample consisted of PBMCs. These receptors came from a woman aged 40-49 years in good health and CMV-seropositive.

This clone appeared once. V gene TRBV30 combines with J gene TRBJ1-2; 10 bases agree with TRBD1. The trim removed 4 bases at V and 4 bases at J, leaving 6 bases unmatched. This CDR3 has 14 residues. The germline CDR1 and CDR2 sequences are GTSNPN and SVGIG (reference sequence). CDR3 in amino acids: CAWKLTGGGYGYTF. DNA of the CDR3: TGTGCCTGGAAGTTGACAGGGGGCGGCTATGGCTACACCTTC.

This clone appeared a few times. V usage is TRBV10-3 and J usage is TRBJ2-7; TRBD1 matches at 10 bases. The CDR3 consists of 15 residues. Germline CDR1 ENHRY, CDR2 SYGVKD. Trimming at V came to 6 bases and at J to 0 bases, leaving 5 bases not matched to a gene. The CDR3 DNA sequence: TGTGCCATCAGGACCGGGACAGGGGACTCCTACGAGCAGTACTTC. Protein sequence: CAIRTGTGDSYEQYF.

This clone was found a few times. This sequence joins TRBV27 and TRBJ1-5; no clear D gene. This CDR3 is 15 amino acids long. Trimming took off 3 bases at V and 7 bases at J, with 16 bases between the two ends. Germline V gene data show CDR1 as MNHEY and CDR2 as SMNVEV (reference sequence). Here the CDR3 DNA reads TGTGCCAGCAGTTTCACACCATCCCCAGAACAGCCCCAGCATTTT. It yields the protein CASSFTPSPEQPQHF.

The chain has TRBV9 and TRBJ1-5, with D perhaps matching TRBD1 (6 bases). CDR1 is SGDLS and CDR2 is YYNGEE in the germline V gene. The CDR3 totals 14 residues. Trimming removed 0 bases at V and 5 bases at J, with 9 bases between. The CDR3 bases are TGTGCCAGCAGCGTAGACAGGGATTATCAGCCCCAGCATTTT. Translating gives CASSVDRDYQPQHF.

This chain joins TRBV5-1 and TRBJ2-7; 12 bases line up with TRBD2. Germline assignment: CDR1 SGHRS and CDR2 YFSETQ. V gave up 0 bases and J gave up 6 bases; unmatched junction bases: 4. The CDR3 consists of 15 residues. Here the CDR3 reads CASSLGLAGVVEQYF. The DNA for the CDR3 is TGCGCCAGCAGCTTGGGACTAGCGGGAGTGGTCGAGCAGTACTTC.

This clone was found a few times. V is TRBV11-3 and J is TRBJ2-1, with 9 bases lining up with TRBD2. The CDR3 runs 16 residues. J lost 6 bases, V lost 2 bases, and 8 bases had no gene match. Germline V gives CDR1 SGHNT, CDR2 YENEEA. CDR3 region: CASSLWVAGDSNEQFF. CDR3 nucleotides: TGTGCCAGCAGCTTATGGGTAGCGGGAGACAGCAATGAGCAGTTCTTC. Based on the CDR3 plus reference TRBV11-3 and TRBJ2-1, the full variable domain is EAGVVQSPRYKIIEKKQPVAFWCNPISGHNTLYWYLQNLGQGPELLIRYENEEAVDDSQLPKDRFSAERLKGVDSTLKIQPAELGDSAVYLCASSLWVAGDSNEQFFGPGTRLTVL.

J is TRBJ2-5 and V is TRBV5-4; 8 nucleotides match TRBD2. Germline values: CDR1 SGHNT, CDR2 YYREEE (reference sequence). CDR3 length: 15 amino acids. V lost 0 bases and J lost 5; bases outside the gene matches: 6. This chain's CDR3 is CASSLERGGGETQYF. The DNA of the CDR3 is TGTGCCAGCAGCTTGGAACGGGGGGGTGGGGAGACCCAGTACTTC.

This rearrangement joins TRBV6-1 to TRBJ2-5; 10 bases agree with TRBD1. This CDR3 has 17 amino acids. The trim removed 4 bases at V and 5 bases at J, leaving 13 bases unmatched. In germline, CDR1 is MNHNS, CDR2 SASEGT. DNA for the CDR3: TGTGCCAGCAGTGTATCCGGGACAGGGGATTTTTTTGAGACCCAGTACTTC. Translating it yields CASSVSGTGDFFETQYF.

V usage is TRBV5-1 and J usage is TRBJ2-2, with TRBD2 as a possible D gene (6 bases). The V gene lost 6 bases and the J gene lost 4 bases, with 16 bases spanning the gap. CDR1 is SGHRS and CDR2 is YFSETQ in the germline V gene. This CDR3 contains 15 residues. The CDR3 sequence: CASTLIAESTGELFF. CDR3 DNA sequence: TGCGCCAGCACTTTGATAGCGGAGTCCACCGGGGAGCTGTTTTTT.

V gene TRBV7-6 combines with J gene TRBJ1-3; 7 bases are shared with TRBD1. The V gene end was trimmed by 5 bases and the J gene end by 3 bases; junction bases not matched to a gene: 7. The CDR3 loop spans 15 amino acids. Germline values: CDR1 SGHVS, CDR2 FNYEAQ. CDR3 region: CASSPDRRGGNTIYF. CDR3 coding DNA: TGTGCCAGCAGCCCGGACAGGAGAGGTGGAAACACCATATATTTT.

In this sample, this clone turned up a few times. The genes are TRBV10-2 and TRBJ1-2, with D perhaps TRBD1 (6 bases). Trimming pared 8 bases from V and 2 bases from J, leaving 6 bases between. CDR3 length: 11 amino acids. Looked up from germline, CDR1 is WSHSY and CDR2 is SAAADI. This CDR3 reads CASGQNYGYTF. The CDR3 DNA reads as TGCGCCAGCGGACAGAACTATGGCTACACCTTC.

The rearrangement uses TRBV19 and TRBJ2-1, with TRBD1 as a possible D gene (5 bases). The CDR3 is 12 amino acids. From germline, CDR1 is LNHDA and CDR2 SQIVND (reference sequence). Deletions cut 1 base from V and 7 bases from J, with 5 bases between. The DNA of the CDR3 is TGTGCCAGTAGTATAGGACAGAATGAGCAGTTCTTC. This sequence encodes CASSIGQNEQFF.

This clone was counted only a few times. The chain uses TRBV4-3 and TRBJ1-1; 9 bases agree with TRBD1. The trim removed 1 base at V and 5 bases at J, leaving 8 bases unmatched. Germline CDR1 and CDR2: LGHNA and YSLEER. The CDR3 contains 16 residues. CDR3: CASSQAVTGGRTEAFF. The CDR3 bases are TGCGCCAGCAGCCAAGCAGTTACAGGGGGCCGGACTGAAGCTTTCTTT.

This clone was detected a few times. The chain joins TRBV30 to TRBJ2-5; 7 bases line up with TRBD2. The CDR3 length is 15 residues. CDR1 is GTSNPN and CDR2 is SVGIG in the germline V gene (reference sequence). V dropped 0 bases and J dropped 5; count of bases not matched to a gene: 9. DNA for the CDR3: TGTGCCTGGAGTGTATTACGGGGAGGGATCGAGACCCAGTACTTC. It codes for CAWSVLRGGIETQYF.

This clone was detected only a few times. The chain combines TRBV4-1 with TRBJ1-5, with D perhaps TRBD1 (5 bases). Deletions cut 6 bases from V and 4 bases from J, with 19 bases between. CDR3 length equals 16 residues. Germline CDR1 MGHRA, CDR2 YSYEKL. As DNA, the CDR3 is TGCGCCAGCAGGCACGACAGATCGGCGGCTAATCAGCCCCAGCATTTT. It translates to CASRHDRSAANQPQHF.

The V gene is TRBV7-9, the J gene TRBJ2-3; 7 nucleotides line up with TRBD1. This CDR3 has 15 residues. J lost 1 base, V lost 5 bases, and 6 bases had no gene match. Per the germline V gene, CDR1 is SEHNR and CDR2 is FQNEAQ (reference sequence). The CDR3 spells CASSQTGSGTDTQYF. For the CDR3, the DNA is TGTGCCAGCAGCCAGACAGGGAGCGGCACAGATACGCAGTATTTT.

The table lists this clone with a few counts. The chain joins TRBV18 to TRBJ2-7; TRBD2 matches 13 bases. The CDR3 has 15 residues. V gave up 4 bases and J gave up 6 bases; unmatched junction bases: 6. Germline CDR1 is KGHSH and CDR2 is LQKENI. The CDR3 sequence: CASSLGTSGTGEQYF. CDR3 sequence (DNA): TGTGCCAGCTCACTAGGGACTAGCGGGACCGGCGAGCAGTACTTC.

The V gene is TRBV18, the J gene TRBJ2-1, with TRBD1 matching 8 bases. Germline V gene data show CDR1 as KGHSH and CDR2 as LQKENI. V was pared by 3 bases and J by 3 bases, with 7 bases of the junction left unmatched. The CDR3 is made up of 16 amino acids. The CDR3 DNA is TGTGCCAGCTCACCTGAACGGACAGGGTTCTACAATGAGCAGTTCTTC. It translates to CASSPERTGFYNEQFF.

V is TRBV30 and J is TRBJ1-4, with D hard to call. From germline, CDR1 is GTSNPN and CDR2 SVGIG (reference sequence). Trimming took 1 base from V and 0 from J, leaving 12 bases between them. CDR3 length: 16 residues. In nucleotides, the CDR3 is TGTGCCTGGAGTGGAGGTAGCAGCTCAACTAATGAAAAACTGTTTTTT. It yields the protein CAWSGGSSSTNEKLFF.